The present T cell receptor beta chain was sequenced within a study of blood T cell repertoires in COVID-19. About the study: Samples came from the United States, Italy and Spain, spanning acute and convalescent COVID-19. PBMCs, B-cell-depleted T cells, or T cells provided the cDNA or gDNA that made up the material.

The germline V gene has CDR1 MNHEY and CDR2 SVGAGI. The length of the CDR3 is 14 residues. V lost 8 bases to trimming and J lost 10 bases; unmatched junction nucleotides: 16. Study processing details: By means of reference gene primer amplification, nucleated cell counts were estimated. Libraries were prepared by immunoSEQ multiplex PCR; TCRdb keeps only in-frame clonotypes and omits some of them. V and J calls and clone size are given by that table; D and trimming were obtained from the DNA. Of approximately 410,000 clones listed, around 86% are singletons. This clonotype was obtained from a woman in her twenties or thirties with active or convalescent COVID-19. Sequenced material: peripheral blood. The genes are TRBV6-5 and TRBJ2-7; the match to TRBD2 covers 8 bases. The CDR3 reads CASRLAAGGPSQYF. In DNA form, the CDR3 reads TGTGCCAGCCGTCTGGCGGCGGGGGGCCCTTCCCAGTACTTC.